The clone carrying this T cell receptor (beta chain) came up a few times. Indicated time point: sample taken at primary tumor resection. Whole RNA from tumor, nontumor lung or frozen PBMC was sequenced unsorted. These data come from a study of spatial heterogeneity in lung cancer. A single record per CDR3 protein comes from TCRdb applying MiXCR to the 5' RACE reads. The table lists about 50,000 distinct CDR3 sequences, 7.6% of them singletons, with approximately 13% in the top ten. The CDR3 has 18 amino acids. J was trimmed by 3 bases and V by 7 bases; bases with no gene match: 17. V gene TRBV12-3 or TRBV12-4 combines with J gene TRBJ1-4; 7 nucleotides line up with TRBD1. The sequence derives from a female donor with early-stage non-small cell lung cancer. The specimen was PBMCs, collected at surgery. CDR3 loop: CASTPGDRALSSNEKLFF. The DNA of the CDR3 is TGTGCCAGCACCCCTGGAGACAGGGCACTTTCATCTAATGAAAAACTGTTTTTT.